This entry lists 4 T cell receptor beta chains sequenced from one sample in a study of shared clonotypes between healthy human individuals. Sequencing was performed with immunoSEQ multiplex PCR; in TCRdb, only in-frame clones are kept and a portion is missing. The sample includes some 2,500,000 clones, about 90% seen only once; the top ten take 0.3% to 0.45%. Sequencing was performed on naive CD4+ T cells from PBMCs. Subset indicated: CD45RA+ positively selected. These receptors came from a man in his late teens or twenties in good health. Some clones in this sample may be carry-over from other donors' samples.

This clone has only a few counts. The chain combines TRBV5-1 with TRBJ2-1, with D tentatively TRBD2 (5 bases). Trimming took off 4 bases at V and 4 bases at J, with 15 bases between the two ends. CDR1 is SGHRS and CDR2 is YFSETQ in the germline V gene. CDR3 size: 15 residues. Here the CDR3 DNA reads TGCGCCAGCAGCCCTCAGGACTCTACATACAATGAGCAGTTCTTC. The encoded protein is CASSPQDSTYNEQFF.

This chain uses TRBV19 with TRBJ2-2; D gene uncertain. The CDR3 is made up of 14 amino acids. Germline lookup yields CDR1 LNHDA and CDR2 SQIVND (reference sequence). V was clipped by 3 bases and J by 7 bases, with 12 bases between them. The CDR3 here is CASSITLSIGELFF. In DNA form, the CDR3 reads TGTGCCAGTAGTATCACCCTAAGCATCGGGGAGCTGTTTTTT. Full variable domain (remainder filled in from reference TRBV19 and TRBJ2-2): DGGITQSPKYLFRKEGQNVTLSCEQNLNHDAMYWYRQDPGQGLRLIYYSQIVNDFQKGDIAEGYSVSREKKESFPLTVTSAQKNPTAFYLCASSITLSIGELFFGEGSRLTVL.

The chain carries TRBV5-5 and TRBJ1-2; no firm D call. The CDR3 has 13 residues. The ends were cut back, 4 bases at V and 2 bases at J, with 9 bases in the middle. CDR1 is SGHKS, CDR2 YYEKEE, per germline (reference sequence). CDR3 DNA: TGTGCCAGCAGCCTCGACCGGAACTATGGCTACACCTTC. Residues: CASSLDRNYGYTF.

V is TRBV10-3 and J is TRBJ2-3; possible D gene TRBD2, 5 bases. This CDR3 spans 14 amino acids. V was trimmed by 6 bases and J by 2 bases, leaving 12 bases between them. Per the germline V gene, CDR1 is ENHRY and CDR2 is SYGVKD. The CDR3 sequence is CAIRPRASTDTQYF. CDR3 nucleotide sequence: TGTGCCATCAGGCCGAGGGCCTCCACAGATACGCAGTATTTT.